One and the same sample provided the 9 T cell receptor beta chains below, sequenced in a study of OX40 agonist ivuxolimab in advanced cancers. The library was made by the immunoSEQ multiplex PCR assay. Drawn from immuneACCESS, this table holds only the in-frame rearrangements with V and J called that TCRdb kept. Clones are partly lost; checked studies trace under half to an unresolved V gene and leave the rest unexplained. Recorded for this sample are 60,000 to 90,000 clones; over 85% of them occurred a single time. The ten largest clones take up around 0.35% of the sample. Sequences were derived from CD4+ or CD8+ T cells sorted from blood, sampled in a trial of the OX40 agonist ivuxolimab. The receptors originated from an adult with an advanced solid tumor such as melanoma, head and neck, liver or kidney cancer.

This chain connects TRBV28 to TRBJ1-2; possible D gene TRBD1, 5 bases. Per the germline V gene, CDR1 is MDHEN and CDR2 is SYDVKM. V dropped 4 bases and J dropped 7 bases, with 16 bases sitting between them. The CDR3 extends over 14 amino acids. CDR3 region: CASSSPGYPSGYTF. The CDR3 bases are TGTGCCAGCAGTTCTCCAGGGTATCCCTCTGGCTACACCTTC.

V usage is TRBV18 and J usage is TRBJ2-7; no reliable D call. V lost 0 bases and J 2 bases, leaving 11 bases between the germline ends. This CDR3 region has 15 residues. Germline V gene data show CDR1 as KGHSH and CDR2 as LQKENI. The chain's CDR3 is CASSPPSGSPYEQYF. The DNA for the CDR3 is TGTGCCAGCTCACCACCATCTGGAAGCCCCTACGAGCAGTACTTC.

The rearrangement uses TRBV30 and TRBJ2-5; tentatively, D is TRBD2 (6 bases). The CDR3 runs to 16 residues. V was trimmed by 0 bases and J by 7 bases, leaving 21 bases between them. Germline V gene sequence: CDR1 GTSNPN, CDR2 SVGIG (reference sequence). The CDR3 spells CAWSVRGLLLGGTQYF. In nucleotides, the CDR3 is TGTGCCTGGAGTGTACGGGGCCTACTTCTGGGGGGGACCCAGTACTTC.

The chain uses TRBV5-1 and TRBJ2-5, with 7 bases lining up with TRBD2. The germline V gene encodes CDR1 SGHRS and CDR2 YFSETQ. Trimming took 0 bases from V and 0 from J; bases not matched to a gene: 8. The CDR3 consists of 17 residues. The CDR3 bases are TGCGCCAGCAGCTTGGCTCCGCGGGGGACGTACCAAGAGACCCAGTACTTC. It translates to CASSLAPRGTYQETQYF.

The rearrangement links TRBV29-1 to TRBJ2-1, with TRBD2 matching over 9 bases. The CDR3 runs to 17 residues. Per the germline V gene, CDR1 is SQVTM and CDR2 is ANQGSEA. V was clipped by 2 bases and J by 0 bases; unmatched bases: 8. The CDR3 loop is CSVERRLAGFSYNEQFF. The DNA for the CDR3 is TGCAGCGTTGAACGGCGCCTAGCGGGATTCTCCTACAATGAGCAGTTCTTC.

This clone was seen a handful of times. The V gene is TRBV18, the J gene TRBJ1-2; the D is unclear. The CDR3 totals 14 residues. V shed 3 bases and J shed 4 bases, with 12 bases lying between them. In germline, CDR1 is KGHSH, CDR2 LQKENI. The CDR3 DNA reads TGTGCCAGCTCACCTGATCGAAATCTCTATGGCTACACCTTC. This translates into CASSPDRNLYGYTF.

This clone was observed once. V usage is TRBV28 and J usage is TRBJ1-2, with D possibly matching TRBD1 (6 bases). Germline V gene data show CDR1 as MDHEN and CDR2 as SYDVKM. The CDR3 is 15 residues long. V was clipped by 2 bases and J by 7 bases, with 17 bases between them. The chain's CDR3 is CASSLRVSGAGGYTF. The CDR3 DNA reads TGTGCCAGCAGTTTAAGAGTGTCGGGGGCGGGTGGCTACACCTTC.

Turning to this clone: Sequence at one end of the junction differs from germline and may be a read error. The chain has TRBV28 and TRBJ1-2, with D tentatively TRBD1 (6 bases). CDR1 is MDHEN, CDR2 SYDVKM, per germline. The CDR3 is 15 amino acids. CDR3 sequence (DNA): TGTACCAGCAGACCACAGGGACTAGCTAACTATGGCTACACCTTC. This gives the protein CTSRPQGLANYGYTF.

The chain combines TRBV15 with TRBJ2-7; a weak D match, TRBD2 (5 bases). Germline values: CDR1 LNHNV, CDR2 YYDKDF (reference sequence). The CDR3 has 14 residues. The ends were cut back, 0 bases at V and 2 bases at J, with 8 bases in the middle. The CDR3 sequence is CATSRDPGAYEQYF. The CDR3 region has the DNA TGTGCCACCAGCAGAGACCCCGGGGCCTACGAGCAGTACTTC.